The 18 T cell receptor beta chains given below trace back to one sample, sequenced in a study of T cells in Graves' hyperthyroidism and ophthalmopathy. Amplification yielded TCR beta CDR3 regions, with RNA transcripts as the source. First-round RT-PCR with HTBI primers amplified the TCR CDR3 region. TCRdb ran MiXCR on the multiplex PCR reads and lists one entry per CDR3 protein. The data hold under 350,000 distinct CDR3 sequences, with around 23% observed a single time. The source material was blood. Receptors originate from a woman between 50 and 59 years old with Graves' hyperthyroidism.

The chain uses TRBV28 and TRBJ1-4; 9 bases are shared with TRBD1. This CDR3 is built from 14 residues. J gave up 7 bases and V 5 bases, and 5 bases lay outside the gene matches. Germline V gives CDR1 MDHEN, CDR2 SYDVKM. The CDR3 region has the DNA TGTGCCAGCAGTACAGGGGGCGCGGGTGAAAAACTGTTTTTT. This codes for CASSTGGAGEKLFF.

The table lists this clonotype with many counts. The J gene is TRBJ2-7, the V gene TRBV7-8, with 12 bases fitting TRBD1. The germline V gene has CDR1 SGHVS and CDR2 FQNEAQ. V gave up 6 bases and J gave up 2 bases; unmatched junction bases: 5. The CDR3 sequence is 15 residues long. This chain's CDR3 is CASSSGTGGPYEQYF. CDR3 nucleotide sequence: TGTGCCAGCAGTTCCGGGACAGGGGGCCCCTACGAGCAGTACTTC.

This clonotype occurred a few times. The rearrangement uses TRBV6-1 and TRBJ1-6, with D possibly being TRBD1 (6 bases). The CDR3 runs 13 residues. The V end was cut by 11 bases, the J end by 10 bases, with 18 bases between. CDR1 MNHNS and CDR2 SASEGT come from the germline V gene. CDR3: CAAQRYRESPLHF. The CDR3 DNA reads TGTGCCGCACAGCGGTACAGGGAATCACCCCTCCACTTT.

The V and J genes are TRBV20-1 and TRBJ1-2; tentatively, D is TRBD1 (5 bases). V was clipped by 0 bases and J by 1 base, with 9 bases between them. CDR1 and CDR2 from the germline V gene are DFQATT and SNEGSKA (reference sequence). The CDR3 has 14 amino acids. CDR3 DNA: TGCAGTGCTAGAGATAAGGGGATTAACTATGGCTACACCTTC. Amino acids: CSARDKGINYGYTF.

The chain couples TRBV6-1 to TRBJ1-3; D might be TRBD1 (5 bases). This CDR3 region has 15 residues. V lost 2 bases and J lost 2, with 10 bases in between. Germline CDR1 reads MNHNS; CDR2 reads SASEGT. The CDR3, as DNA: TGTGCCAGCAGTGAATTTGGAGGGGCTGGAAACACCATATATTTT. Translated, it gives CASSEFGGAGNTIYF.

The sample holds many counts of this clonotype. The gene calls are TRBV18 and TRBJ1-1; 8 nucleotides line up with TRBD1. This CDR3 spans 15 amino acids. Trimming cost V 5 bases and J 2 bases; bases outside gene matches: 7. Germline lookup yields CDR1 KGHSH and CDR2 LQKENI. CDR3 sequence (DNA): TGTGCCAGCTCAGCGGACAGGGTCATCAACACTGAAGCTTTCTTT. It encodes CASSADRVINTEAFF.

This clonotype was observed many times. V and J are TRBV20-1 and TRBJ2-7, with D unclear. CDR1 and CDR2 from the germline V gene are DFQATT and SNEGSKA (reference sequence). CDR3 size: 11 residues. The V end lost 3 bases, the J end lost 4 bases, and 7 bases lay between the germline ends. CDR3 coding DNA: TGCAGTGCTAGGGACGGGTACGAGCAGTACTTC. Residues: CSARDGYEQYF.

The V gene is TRBV12-3 or TRBV12-4, the J gene TRBJ2-3, with 14 bases matching TRBD2. The J segment lost 2 bases and the V segment lost 3 bases, leaving 7 bases of the junction unmatched. The CDR3 runs to 18 residues. Written as DNA, the CDR3 is TGTGCCAGCAGTTTCCAGACTAGCGGGAGGGCCCTCACAGATACGCAGTATTTT. Protein sequence: CASSFQTSGRALTDTQYF.

The chain has TRBV7-9 and TRBJ2-7, with D maybe TRBD2 (5 bases). V gave up 4 bases and J gave up 0 bases, with 19 bases separating them. CDR1 and CDR2 (germline): SEHNR, FQNEAQ (reference sequence). This CDR3 is 17 amino acids long. The CDR3 protein is CASSSPRRQAYSYEQYF. In DNA form, the CDR3 reads TGTGCCAGCAGCTCCCCGAGGAGGCAGGCCTACTCCTACGAGCAGTACTTC. The full variable domain, completed using reference TRBV7-9 and TRBJ2-7, is DTGVSQNPRHKITKRGQNVTFRCDPISEHNRLYWYRQTLGQGPEFLTYFQNEAQLEKSRLLSDRFSAERPKGSFSTLEIQRTEQGDSAMYLCASSSPRRQAYSYEQYFGPGTRLTVT.

This clonotype was seen a few times. Here the CDR3 DNA reads TGCGCCAGCGGAAGGGGGAAAGGCGCCCAAGAGACCCAGTACTTC. The encoded protein is CASGRGKGAQETQYF. The chain is built from TRBV5-1 and TRBJ2-5; a weak D match, TRBD1 (6 bases). Germline loops: CDR1 SGHRS, CDR2 YFSETQ. The V and J ends lost 7 bases and 1 base respectively, with 17 bases between them. The length of the CDR3 is 15 residues.

This clonotype was picked up a small number of times. This chain connects TRBV7-3 to TRBJ2-6, with TRBD1 identical over 7 bases. CDR3 size: 17 residues. CDR1 and CDR2 from the germline V gene are SGHTA and FQGTGA. V lost 5 bases, J lost 0 bases, and 7 bases stayed unmatched. In DNA, the CDR3 is TGTGCCAGCAGCCAGACAGGGAGCCGCTCTGGGGCCAACGTCCTGACTTTC. It translates to CASSQTGSRSGANVLTF. Based on the CDR3 plus reference TRBV7-3 and TRBJ2-6, the full variable domain is GAGVSQTPSNKVTEKGKYVELRCDPISGHTALYWYRQSLGQGPEFLIYFQGTGAADDSGLPNDRFFAVRPEGSVSTLKIQRTERGDSAVYLCASSQTGSRSGANVLTFGAGSRLTVL.

Many counts were recorded for this clonotype. This chain uses TRBV27 with TRBJ2-7; 9 nucleotides match TRBD1. Germline CDR1 and CDR2: MNHEY and SMNVEV (reference sequence). The CDR3 totals 15 residues. J lost 2 bases, V lost 6 bases, and 8 bases had no gene match. For the CDR3, the DNA is TGTGCCAGCAGCCTACAGGGACAGGGACCCTACGAGCAGTACTTC. Translating gives CASSLQGQGPYEQYF.

This clonotype appeared many times. The rearrangement uses TRBV5-1 and TRBJ2-5, with 10 bases fitting TRBD2. Germline loops: CDR1 SGHRS, CDR2 YFSETQ. Losses at the gene ends were 4 bases for V and 13 bases for J; bases not matched to a gene: 13. The CDR3 runs 14 residues. The CDR3 loop is CASSVDGTSVSPYF. The CDR3 nucleotides are TGCGCCAGCAGCGTGGATGGGACTAGCGTTTCTCCGTACTTC. Full variable domain (remainder filled in from reference TRBV5-1 and TRBJ2-5): KAGVTQTPRYLIKTRGQQVTLSCSPISGHRSVSWYQQTPGQGLQFLFEYFSETQRNKGNFPGRFSGRQFSNSRSEMNVSTLELGDSALYLCASSVDGTSVSPYFGPGTRLLVL.

This clonotype has at least ten counts. The chain combines TRBV12-3 or TRBV12-4 with TRBJ1-1; D is uncertain. The CDR3 consists of 14 residues. Trimming stripped 2 bases from V and 1 base from J, with 8 bases between. The CDR3 protein is CASSLRSANTEAFF. CDR3 coding DNA: TGTGCCAGCAGTTTACGGTCAGCGAACACTGAAGCTTTCTTT.

This clonotype was found many times. In nucleotides, the CDR3 is TGTGCCAGCAGTTACTTTGGCGGACAGGGCCACGAGACCCAGTACTTC. Amino acid sequence: CASSYFGGQGHETQYF. The genes are TRBV6-6 and TRBJ2-5; 8 positions match TRBD1. Germline loops: CDR1 MNHNY, CDR2 SVGAGI (reference sequence). CDR3 length: 16 amino acids. Unmatched junction bases numbered 9, after V lost 1 base and J lost 5 bases.

This clonotype was observed once. One end of the junction does not line up with germline, which may come from a read error. The gene calls are TRBV12-3 or TRBV12-4 and TRBJ1-1; maybe TRBD1 (6 bases). CDR3 length equals 15 residues. The CDR3 sequence is CASSFNRETDTETFF. In DNA form, the CDR3 reads TGTGCCAGCAGTTTTAACAGGGAGACGGACACTGAAACTTTCTTT.

This clonotype has ten or more counts. The J gene is TRBJ2-5, the V gene TRBV29-1, with 8 bases aligning to TRBD1. The CDR3 spans 15 residues. The V gene's germline CDR1 is SQVTM and CDR2 ANQGSEA. With 4 bases clipped from V and 5 bases from J, the junction kept 12 bases outside the gene matches. This CDR3 reads CSVGKGAGGRETQYF. In DNA, the CDR3 is TGCAGCGTTGGGAAAGGAGCAGGGGGCAGGGAGACCCAGTACTTC.

This clonotype has a count of ten or more. V and J are TRBV2 and TRBJ2-7; a possible D gene is TRBD1 (6 bases). CDR1 is SNHLY and CDR2 is FYNNEI in the germline V gene. Deletions cut 5 bases from V and 4 bases from J, with 21 bases between. This CDR3 has 16 amino acids. The CDR3 is CASSPQGPLVGYEQYF. In DNA, the CDR3 is TGTGCCAGCAGTCCCCAGGGGCCCTTGGTGGGGTACGAGCAGTACTTC.